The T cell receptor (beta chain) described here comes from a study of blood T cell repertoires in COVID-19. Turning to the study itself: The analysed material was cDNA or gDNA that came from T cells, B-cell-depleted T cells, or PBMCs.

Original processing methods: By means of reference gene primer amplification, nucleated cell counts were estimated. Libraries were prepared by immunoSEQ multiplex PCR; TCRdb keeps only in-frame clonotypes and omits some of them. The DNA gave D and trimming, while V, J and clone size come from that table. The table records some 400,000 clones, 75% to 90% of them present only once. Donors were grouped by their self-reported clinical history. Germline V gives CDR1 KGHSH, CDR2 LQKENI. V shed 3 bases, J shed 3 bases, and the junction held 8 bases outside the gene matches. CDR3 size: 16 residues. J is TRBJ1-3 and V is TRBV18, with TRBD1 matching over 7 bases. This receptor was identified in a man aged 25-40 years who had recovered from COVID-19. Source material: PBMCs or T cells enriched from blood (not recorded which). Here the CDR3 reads CASSPPLTGDGNTIYF. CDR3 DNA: TGTGCCAGCTCACCGCCCCTTACAGGGGATGGAAACACCATATATTTT.